These T cell receptor beta chains were read from a single sample in a study of blood T cells in healthy people across ages. TCRdb analysed the 5' RACE reads with MiXCR anew, one entry per CDR3 protein. The sample has around 600,000 distinct CDR3 sequences; roughly 48% are singletons. Sequenced: blood. The receptors were sampled from a man older than 75 in good health. The CDR3 runs from the conserved cysteine through the conserved F or W. The D gene is left open where the match is weak. Size is stated for part of the rows, as once, few or many counts, or as a class when the clone is expanded.

J: TRBJ2-7
size: -
V: TRBV6-5
length: 12
D: -
DNA: TGTGCCAGCTGTGACGACTCCTACGAGCAGTACTTC
CDR3: CASCDDSYEQYF

J: TRBJ2-7
size: once
V: TRBV6-2/TRBV6-3
length: 15
D: -
DNA: TGTGCCAGCAGTTATTGGAGCGGAGCCTACAATGAGCAGTACTTC
CDR3: CASSYWSGAYNEQYF

J: TRBJ1-2
size: -
V: TRBV5-1
length: 14
D: -
DNA: TGCGCCAGCAGCTTGGAAGGCGGTCACTATGGCTTCACCTTC
CDR3: CASSLEGGHYGFTF

J: TRBJ2-7
size: few
V: TRBV20-1
length: 14
D: -
DNA: TGCAGTGCTAGAGATCTGAGTATCTCCTACGAGCAGTACTTC
CDR3: CSARDLSISYEQYF

J: TRBJ2-5
size: few
V: TRBV12-3/TRBV12-4
length: 14
D: TRBD1
DNA: TGTGCCAGCACCCTCGGACAGGGTCGAAAGACCCAGTACTTC
CDR3: CASTLGQGRKTQYF

J: TRBJ2-7
size: -
V: TRBV9
length: 12
D: -
DNA: TGTGCCAGCAGCGTAGGGAACAATGAGCAGTACTTC
CDR3: CASSVGNNEQYF

J: TRBJ1-4
size: -
V: TRBV20-1
length: 14
D: -
DNA: TGCAGTGCTAGTTCCTCTGCAACTAATGAAAAACTGTTTTTT
CDR3: CSASSSATNEKLFF

J: TRBJ2-7
size: -
V: TRBV6-1
length: 16
D: TRBD2
DNA: TGTGCCAGCAGTGAAGCGGGAGGGCAAAAAAACTACGAGCAGTACTTC
CDR3: CASSEAGGQKNYEQYF

J: TRBJ2-1
size: -
V: TRBV7-2
length: 12
D: -
DNA: TGTGCCAGCAGCTTGATGCGGGCAACGCAGTTCTTC
CDR3: CASSLMRATQFF

J: TRBJ2-7
size: -
V: TRBV20-1
length: 11
D: -
DNA: TGCAGTGCTAGTCTTGCTTACGAGCAGTACTTC
CDR3: CSASLAYEQYF

J: TRBJ2-5
size: -
V: TRBV18
length: 14
D: TRBD1
DNA: TGTGCCAGCTCACCACCGGACAGGGAAGGGACCCAGTACTTC
CDR3: CASSPPDREGTQYF

J: TRBJ1-2
size: -
V: TRBV7-2
length: 15
D: -
DNA: TGTGCCAGCACCTATACCGGGAGCACCTCCTATGGCTACACCTTC
CDR3: CASTYTGSTSYGYTF

J: TRBJ1-6
size: -
V: TRBV2
length: 13
D: -
DNA: TGTGCCAGCAGTACGCGGGGCGCGTCATCCCTCCACTTT
CDR3: CASSTRGASSLHF

J: TRBJ2-3
size: -
V: TRBV7-9
length: 16
D: TRBD2
DNA: TGTGCCAGCAGCCTACTAGCGTATAGGAACACAGATACGCAGTATTTT
CDR3: CASSLLAYRNTDTQYF

J: TRBJ2-5
size: -
V: TRBV10-3
length: 15
D: -
DNA: TGTGCCATCAGTGAGTCGGTCGGCATACAAGAGACCCAGTACTTC
CDR3: CAISESVGIQETQYF

J: TRBJ1-2
size: few
V: TRBV20-1
length: 11
D: -
DNA: TGCAGTGCTAGCCAGGGCTATGGCTACACCTTC
CDR3: CSASQGYGYTF

J: TRBJ2-1
size: -
V: TRBV20-1
length: 14
D: -
DNA: TGCAGTTGGGACGCCCCCAGCTCCTACAATGAGCAGTTCTTC
CDR3: CSWDAPSSYNEQFF

J: TRBJ1-5
size: -
V: TRBV9
length: 15
D: TRBD1
DNA: TGTGCCAGCAACCGACAGGGTTATAGCAATCAGCCCCAGCATTTT
CDR3: CASNRQGYSNQPQHF

J: TRBJ2-6
size: many
V: TRBV7-9
length: 15
D: TRBD1
DNA: TGTGCCAGCATCCCAGGGGGTTATAGGGCCAACGTCCTGACTTTC
CDR3: CASIPGGYRANVLTF

J: TRBJ2-7
size: -
V: TRBV27
length: 14
D: TRBD1
DNA: TGTGCCAGCAGTGTAACGACAGGGGGCCACGAGCAGTACTTC
CDR3: CASSVTTGGHEQYF

J: TRBJ2-7
size: few
V: TRBV6-2/TRBV6-3
length: 15
D: -
DNA: TGTGCCAGCAGTTTTTGGGCCGATCACTCCTACGAGCAGTACTTC
CDR3: CASSFWADHSYEQYF

J: TRBJ2-6
size: -
V: TRBV20-1
length: 14
D: TRBD1
DNA: TGCAGTGCCAGGGGGCAAGCTGGGGCCAACGTCCTGACTTTC
CDR3: CSARGQAGANVLTF

J: TRBJ1-1
size: few
V: TRBV6-2/TRBV6-3
length: 13
D: TRBD1
DNA: TGTGCCAGCAGACCCAGGGGGTGGACTGAAGCTTTCTTT
CDR3: CASRPRGWTEAFF

J: TRBJ2-1
size: -
V: TRBV9
length: 14
D: -
DNA: TGTGCCAGCAGCGTAGAAGGGGTGACGGATGAGCAGTTCTTC
CDR3: CASSVEGVTDEQFF

J: TRBJ2-3
size: -
V: TRBV7-9
length: 15
D: -
DNA: TGTGCCAGCACCCTAGACAGCGTTAGCACAGATACGCAGTATTTT
CDR3: CASTLDSVSTDTQYF

J: TRBJ2-1
size: -
V: TRBV20-1
length: 14
D: -
DNA: TGCAGTGCCAGGGACTTCCAAGGCTACAATGAGCAGTTCTTC
CDR3: CSARDFQGYNEQFF

J: TRBJ2-5
size: few
V: TRBV7-2
length: 17
D: TRBD2
DNA: TGTGCCAGCAGCTTAGCCATCCTAGCGGGAGGGCCCTTGACCCAGTACTTC
CDR3: CASSLAILAGGPLTQYF

J: TRBJ2-3
size: -
V: TRBV20-1
length: 15
D: TRBD1
DNA: TGCAGTGCTAGAGCACCGGACAGGACCGCAGATACGCAGTATTTT
CDR3: CSARAPDRTADTQYF

J: TRBJ2-5
size: -
V: TRBV12-5
length: 12
D: -
DNA: TGTGCTAGTGGTTTGGAGGAAGAGACCCAGTACTTC
CDR3: CASGLEEETQYF

J: TRBJ2-3
size: few
V: TRBV7-2
length: 19
D: TRBD2
DNA: TGTGCCAGCAGCTCCCCTGGGACTAGCGGGAGGGTTACCACAGATACGCAGTATTTT
CDR3: CASSSPGTSGRVTTDTQYF

J: TRBJ2-7
size: -
V: TRBV10-3
length: 14
D: -
DNA: TGTGCCATCAGGGTCGGAGGGTCTTCCTACGAGCAGTACTTC
CDR3: CAIRVGGSSYEQYF

J: TRBJ2-3
size: -
V: TRBV20-1
length: 11
D: -
DNA: TGCAGTGCTAGCAAATCAGATACGCAGTATTTT
CDR3: CSASKSDTQYF

J: TRBJ2-1
size: -
V: TRBV7-2
length: 17
D: -
DNA: TGTGCCAGCAGCAGGAGGGGGGGTGGCCTTCTTGGGGTTGAGCAGTTCTTC
CDR3: CASSRRGGGLLGVEQFF

J: TRBJ2-7
size: -
V: TRBV7-2
length: 16
D: -
DNA: TGTGCCAGCAGCTTCCCCCCGGGGTATTCTCCCTACGAGCAGTACTTC
CDR3: CASSFPPGYSPYEQYF

J: TRBJ2-3
size: -
V: TRBV20-1
length: 16
D: TRBD2
DNA: TGCAGTGCTAGAGACCTAGCGGGAGTAAGTGCAGATACGCAGTATTTT
CDR3: CSARDLAGVSADTQYF

J: TRBJ2-5
size: -
V: TRBV28
length: 14
D: -
DNA: TGTGCCAGCAGTTCCCCTAACGGTGGAAGCGCCCAGTACTTC
CDR3: CASSSPNGGSAQYF